A selection of T cell receptor beta chains follows, all from one sample in a study of blood T cells in healthy people across ages. TCRdb reprocessed the 5' RACE reads via MiXCR and lists one record per CDR3 protein. The data contain roughly 1 million distinct CDR3 sequences, approximately 25% of them singletons. The same sample was also used in a study of T cells of mothers and their children.

The sample taken for sequencing was blood. These TCRs come from a girl under 10 years old in good health. CDR3s include the opening cysteine and the closing phenylalanine or tryptophan. A D gene is named only where the DNA matches it firmly. Expanded clones are given a class, and other clones once, few, many or no size at all.

>few|TRBJ2-7|TRBD1|TRBV3-1
CASSQWGQFEQYF
TGTGCCAGCAGCCAATGGGGACAGTTCGAGCAGTACTTC
>.|TRBJ2-1|.|TRBV6-1
CACTPTHAYNEQFF
TGTGCCTGCACGCCTACCCATGCATACAATGAGCAGTTCTTC
>.|TRBJ1-2|TRBD1|TRBV29-1
CSIRTGEHGYTF
TGCAGCATCCGGACAGGTGAACATGGCTACACCTTC
>.|TRBJ1-2|.|TRBV6-6
CASRVESNYGYTF
TGTGCCAGCAGAGTAGAATCTAACTATGGCTACACCTTC
>.|TRBJ1-1|.|TRBV20-1
CSALQGDDSRNTEAFF
TGCAGTGCCCTACAGGGCGACGATTCCCGGAACACTGAAGCTTTCTTT
>.|TRBJ1-6|.|TRBV12-3/TRBV12-4
CASSFSQGHSPLHF
TGTGCCAGCAGTTTCTCGCAGGGGCATTCACCCCTCCACTTT
>.|TRBJ2-7|.|TRBV2
CASSEAQGIRDYEQYF
TGTGCCAGCAGTGAAGCGCAGGGGATCCGGGACTACGAGCAGTACTTC
>.|TRBJ2-1|.|TRBV29-1
CSASPGRSSNEQFF
TGCAGCGCCTCTCCGGGACGGAGTTCCAATGAGCAGTTCTTC
>few|TRBJ1-5|.|TRBV6-2/TRBV6-3
CASSSWNNQPQHF
TGTGCCAGCAGTAGCTGGAACAATCAGCCCCAGCATTTT
>.|TRBJ1-2|.|TRBV20-1
CSAWTPGHRIYGYTF
TGCAGTGCTTGGACCCCGGGACATAGGATCTATGGCTACACCTTC
>few|TRBJ2-7|TRBD1|TRBV4-1
CASSQRTGYHEQYF
TGCGCCAGCAGCCAAAGGACAGGGTACCACGAGCAGTACTTC
>.|TRBJ1-2|TRBD1|TRBV7-3
CASSFGQGVYTF
TGTGCCAGCAGCTTCGGACAGGGGGTCTACACCTTC
>.|TRBJ2-3|.|TRBV18
CASSMDHGDTQYF
TGTGCCAGCTCAATGGATCACGGAGATACGCAGTATTTT
>.|TRBJ2-3|TRBD2|TRBV11-2
CASSLVSRSGGAKDTQYF
TGTGCCAGCAGCTTGGTTAGCCGTAGCGGGGGAGCCAAAGATACGCAGTATTTT